This paragraph reports one T cell receptor beta chain. The data belong to a study of blood T cell repertoires in COVID-19. Study-wide background: Whether acute or convalescent, the COVID-19 samples came from the United States, Italy and Spain. T cells, B-cell-depleted T cells, or PBMCs provided the cDNA or gDNA that served as material.

How the authors handled the data: Reference gene primer amplification gave nucleated cell count estimates. The data were produced by immunoSEQ multiplex PCR, yet TCRdb's version contains in-frame clones alone and is incomplete. V and J calls and clone size follow that table, whereas D and trimming were derived from the DNA. The data show around 72,000 clones, roughly 86% seen once. Germline V lookup: CDR1 KGHDR, CDR2 SFDVKD. The CDR3 totals 19 residues. Trimming cost V 3 bases and J 4 bases; bases outside gene matches: 17. Sequencing was performed on peripheral blood. The gene calls are TRBV24-1 and TRBJ1-5, with 7 bases lining up with TRBD1. The receptor was isolated from a man aged 50 or older with acute or convalescent COVID-19. The CDR3 coding sequence is TGTGCCACCAGTGATACCCCGGGCAGGGGGTACGTACCTAATCAGCCCCAGCATTTT. Amino acids: CATSDTPGRGYVPNQPQHF.